This T cell receptor beta chain was obtained from a study of CXCR3-negative and CXCR3-positive naive CD8 T cells. This clonotype is deemed medium-sized by its frequency. CDR1 SGHTA and CDR2 FQGNSA come from the germline V gene. This CDR3 region has 13 residues. Libraries were UMI-labeled 5' RACE TRB cDNA. TCRdb reprocessed the 5' RACE reads and reports one entry per CDR3 protein, with no DNA. The sample includes some 5,000 distinct CDR3 sequences. The receptor was isolated from a human donor in good health. Some clones in this sample may be carry-over from other donors' samples. Material: naive CXCR3- CD8+ T cells from blood. Subset specified: CD45RO-CCR7+CD27+CD95- naive CD8+ T cells lacking CXCR3 (TNR3-). This chain links TRBV7-2 with TRBJ2-7. CDR3 sequence: CASSHQVTYEQYF.